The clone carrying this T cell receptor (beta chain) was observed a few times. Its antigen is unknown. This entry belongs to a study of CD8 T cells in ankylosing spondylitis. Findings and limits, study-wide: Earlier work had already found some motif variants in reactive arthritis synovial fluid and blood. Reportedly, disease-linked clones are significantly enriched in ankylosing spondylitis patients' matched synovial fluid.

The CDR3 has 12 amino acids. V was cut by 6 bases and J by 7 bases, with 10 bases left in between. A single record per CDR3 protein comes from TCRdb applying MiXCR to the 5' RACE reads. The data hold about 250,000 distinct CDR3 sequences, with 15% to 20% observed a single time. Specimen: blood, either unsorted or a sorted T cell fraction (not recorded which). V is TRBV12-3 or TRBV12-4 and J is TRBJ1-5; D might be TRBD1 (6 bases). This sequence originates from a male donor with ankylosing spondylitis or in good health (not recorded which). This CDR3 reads CASRTGSQPQHF. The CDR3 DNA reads TGTGCCAGCAGGACAGGTTCCCAGCCCCAGCATTTT.